Listed here is a single TCR beta chain. This entry belongs to a study of regulatory T cells in long-lasting Graves disease. To make TCR beta libraries, researchers used iRepertoire HTBI primers and Arm-PCR of CDR3 regions. TCRdb re-called the multiplex PCR reads with MiXCR, one entry per CDR3 protein. The sample includes about 470,000 distinct CDR3 sequences, around 20% seen only once; the top ten take roughly 8%. CDR3 length: 16 amino acids. V lost 4 bases and J lost 3; bases outside the gene matches: 2. From germline, CDR1 is ENHRY and CDR2 SYGVKD. Time point noted: persistent/refractory GD, antithyroid drugs over 5 years with positive TRAb. PBMCs provided the RNA from which the TCR library was made.

The sample in question was peripheral blood mononuclear cells (PBMCs), obtained when the disease was refractory, from a patient treated with antithyroid drugs. This sequence was found in a female donor with Graves disease. The V gene is TRBV10-3, the J gene TRBJ2-2, with TRBD2 matching 13 bases. Here the CDR3 reads CAISGGLAGDTGELFF. The CDR3 nucleotides are TGTGCCATCAGTGGTGGACTAGCGGGAGACACCGGGGAGCTGTTTTTT.